This TCR beta chain was sequenced for a study of blood T cell repertoires in COVID-19. Study-wide context: Samples representing acute and convalescent COVID-19 were sourced from the United States, Italy and Spain.

Seattle cases were enrolled at active infection and followed longitudinally. Per the original data handling: Scientists estimated how many nucleated cells there were by amplifying reference gene primers. This table comes from immunoSEQ multiplex PCR, and its TCRdb copy is limited to in-frame clones, with some not included. Clone size and V and J calls were adopted from that table, with D and trimming inferred from the DNA. Of 70,000 to 100,000 clones listed, roughly 90% are singletons. V dropped 3 bases and J dropped 4; count of bases not matched to a gene: 5. This CDR3 comprises 14 residues. Germline-derived CDR1 and CDR2 are GTSNPN and SVGIG (reference sequence).

The chain has TRBV30 and TRBJ1-2; 10 bases agree with TRBD1. Sequenced: peripheral blood. This receptor was identified in a man over 45 with COVID-19, enrolled during active disease. In DNA form, the CDR3 reads TGTGCCTGGAGCCGGACAGGGGGGGGCTATGGCTACACCTTC. It is translated as CAWSRTGGGYGYTF.